This T cell receptor (beta chain) comes out of a study of metastatic and nonmetastatic thyroid tumors (dated by TCRdb to about 2020). Notes on the research overall: The researchers compared repertoires between peripheral blood samples and tumor or nodule tissue samples from patients with malignant or benign thyroid disease. General study outcomes and caveats: TCR beta diversity was reported as significantly higher in malignant tumors than in benign nodules, in both blood and tumor samples.

This clone was seen more than once but under ten times. Its antigen remains unidentified. Base qualities are missing; no much larger clone stands one base away. Before undergoing thyroid surgery, none of the patients had been given any kind of treatment. The study retrospectively analysed patient clinical samples collected from about 2012 to 2018 using T-cell receptor beta sequencing. V is cut back by 2 bases and J by 4 bases, with 3 bases in the junction unmatched. Via the germline V gene, CDR1 is MNHNS and CDR2 SASEGT. The CDR3 spans 14 residues, from the cysteine through the phenylalanine. Only the CDR3 DNA is retained, 42 bases long and in frame from the first base. Library preparation was by PCR. The listed sequencing device is Illumina HiSeq 4000. The TCR beta-chain CDR3 region of each patient was profiled by high-throughput sequencing. The authors' pipeline ran thus. Drawing on CDR3 differences between clinicopathological groups, the researchers built a classifier meant to tell apart patients with distant-metastatic papillary thyroid cancer. To measure repertoire diversity the researchers used the Shannon index, while the Morisita-Horn index served to gauge how similar the tumor and blood repertoires were. TCRdb cleaned the public reads at Q25 with fastp, built clones with MiXCR and kept in-frame beta chains. TCRdb, not the original authors, processed these V and J calls. The sample includes approximately 12,000 clones, with about 23% observed a single time. The ten most abundant clones make up 3.6% of the sample.

The clonotype was recovered from a female donor with papillary thyroid cancer or a benign thyroid nodule (not recorded which). Some clones in this sample may be carry-over from other donors' samples. Sequenced material: blood. This sequence uses TRBV6-1 and TRBJ1-2, with TRBD1 identical over 8 junction bases. The CDR3 protein sequence reads: CASSENRGIYGYTF. The DNA reads as follows: TGTGCCAGCAGTGAAAACAGGGGGATCTATGGCTACACCTTC.